The 32 T cell receptor beta chains presented below share a single source sample, sequenced in a study of Tregs in tolerant kidney transplant recipients. Some clones are missing from TCRdb's copy, which holds only in-frame ones; the method was immunoSEQ multiplex PCR. Among around 19,000 clones listed, 65% to 90% were seen once. Source material: Tregs from blood. All receptors come from a human donor in good health.

The CDR3 spells CASNIGVGELFF. CDR3 DNA sequence: TGTGCCAGCAACATCGGGGTCGGGGAGCTGTTTTTT. V usage is TRBV6-6 and J usage is TRBJ2-2; D is perhaps TRBD2 (5 bases). Germline V gene data show CDR1 as MNHNY and CDR2 as SVGAGI (reference sequence). The CDR3 length is 12 residues. V lost 7 bases and J lost 7, with 10 bases in between.

V and J are TRBV5-5 and TRBJ2-3, with 7 bases matching TRBD1. CDR1 and CDR2 (germline): SGHKS, YYEKEE (reference sequence). There are 15 residues in the CDR3. J gave up 3 bases and V 4 bases, and 8 bases lay outside the gene matches. CDR3 sequence: CASSLQGVGTDTQYF. Here the CDR3 DNA reads TGTGCCAGCAGCCTCCAGGGGGTTGGGACAGATACGCAGTATTTT.

The rearrangement links TRBV4-1 to TRBJ1-4; the D gene is possibly TRBD1 (5 bases). Trimming pared 6 bases from V and 8 bases from J, leaving 16 bases between. Germline loops: CDR1 MGHRA, CDR2 YSYEKL. This CDR3 contains 14 residues. In DNA, the CDR3 is TGCGCCAGCAGGAGCCCCCTCGGGGGAGAAAAACTGTTTTTT. Translation gives CASRSPLGGEKLFF.

Only a few counts were recorded for this clone. The gene calls are TRBV4-2 and TRBJ1-1, with a tentative D call TRBD1 (5 bases). V gave up 1 base and J gave up 11 bases, with 29 bases separating them. The CDR3 is 18 residues long. Germline CDR1 reads LGHNA; CDR2 reads YNFKEQ. The CDR3 loop reads CASSQGRGQTPRSLGAFF. The CDR3 region has the DNA TGTGCCAGCAGCCAAGGGAGGGGCCAGACTCCAAGAAGCCTTGGGGCTTTCTTT.

The CDR3 here is CASSPPLGLAGRETQYF. CDR3 nucleotide sequence: TGTGCCAGCTCACCTCCCCTCGGACTAGCGGGCCGCGAGACCCAGTACTTC. The V gene is TRBV18, the J gene TRBJ2-5; 11 nucleotides agree with TRBD2. The CDR3 is 17 residues long. V lost 3 bases, J lost 5 bases, and 11 bases stayed unmatched. The germline gives CDR1 KGHSH, CDR2 LQKENI.

The chain combines TRBV5-1 with TRBJ2-7; D not resolved. The CDR3 is made up of 17 amino acids. Germline assignment: CDR1 SGHRS and CDR2 YFSETQ. Trimming took 0 bases from V and 2 from J, leaving 18 bases between them. The DNA of the CDR3 is TGCGCCAGCAGCTTGGCATGGTTCGGGTCCGTTCCCTACGAGCAGTACTTC. Translated: CASSLAWFGSVPYEQYF.

This clone was picked up one time. This CDR3 is also generated by other DNA sequences in the sample. The genes are TRBV5-4 and TRBJ1-4; unclear D gene. Germline V gene data show CDR1 as SGHNT and CDR2 as YYREEE (reference sequence). The CDR3 is 14 residues long. V lost 5 bases, J lost 0 bases, and 8 bases lay in between. CDR3: CASSEAATNEKLFF. Here the CDR3 DNA reads TGTGCCAGCAGTGAGGCGGCAACTAATGAAAAACTGTTTTTT.

This clone was picked up one time. The chain uses TRBV7-2 and TRBJ1-2; 8 nucleotides line up with TRBD1. V trimming: 2 bases; J trimming: 2 bases; junction bases outside the gene matches: 1. CDR1 is SGHTA, CDR2 FQGNSA, per germline. The CDR3 extends over 14 amino acids. CDR3 protein: CASSLTGGNYGYTF. CDR3 DNA sequence: TGTGCCAGCAGCTTAACAGGGGGAAACTATGGCTACACCTTC.

The chain has TRBV5-4 and TRBJ2-3; no clear D gene. The CDR3 has 17 amino acids. Germline V CDR1 and CDR2: SGHNT, YYREEE (reference sequence). Trimming cost V 4 bases and J 2 bases, with 20 bases left between them. The CDR3 is CASSADPDLIATDTQYF. CDR3 sequence (DNA): TGTGCCAGCAGCGCGGACCCGGACCTAATAGCCACAGATACGCAGTATTTT.

The rearrangement links TRBV29-1 to TRBJ2-3, with D unclear. The CDR3 runs 13 residues. V lost 2 bases and J lost 6, with 12 bases in between. CDR1 SQVTM and CDR2 ANQGSEA come from the germline V gene. This CDR3 reads CSVEWLIGDTQYF. In DNA, the CDR3 is TGCAGCGTTGAATGGTTGATTGGGGATACGCAGTATTTT.

The chain carries TRBV14 and TRBJ2-7, with 9 bases aligning to TRBD1. Germline V gene lookup returns CDR1 SGHDN and CDR2 FVKESK. Trimming cost V 2 bases and J 0 bases; bases outside gene matches: 5. CDR3 size: 16 residues. CDR3 residues: CASSQFLGQGSYEQYF. The CDR3 DNA follows: TGTGCCAGCAGCCAATTTCTGGGACAGGGCTCCTACGAGCAGTACTTC.

J is TRBJ1-3 and V is TRBV5-1; D gene ambiguous. From germline, CDR1 is SGHRS and CDR2 YFSETQ. CDR3 length: 15 residues. Trimming took 4 bases from V and 3 from J, leaving 14 bases between them. The DNA for the CDR3 is TGCGCCAGCAGCCCGGAGAACAACTTTGGAAACACCATATATTTT. Protein product: CASSPENNFGNTIYF.

The V and J genes are TRBV7-3 and TRBJ2-1; 10 bases line up with TRBD2. CDR1 SGHTA and CDR2 FQGTGA come from the germline V gene. The CDR3 runs to 16 residues. Losses at the gene ends were 0 bases for V and 2 bases for J; bases not matched to a gene: 1. The CDR3 is CASSLTGLAPYNEQFF. CDR3 sequence (DNA): TGTGCCAGCAGCTTAACGGGACTAGCGCCCTACAATGAGCAGTTCTTC.

The rearrangement links TRBV7-2 to TRBJ1-2; D might be TRBD1 (5 bases). In germline, CDR1 is SGHTA, CDR2 FQGNSA. The CDR3 spans 15 residues. Between the trimmed V and J ends, which lost 4 bases and 0 bases, there was a span of 12 bases. The CDR3 sequence: CASSSGLNANYGYTF. The DNA for the CDR3 is TGTGCCAGCAGCTCGGGACTGAATGCTAACTATGGCTACACCTTC.

V gene TRBV2 combines with J gene TRBJ2-7, with D tentatively TRBD1 (5 bases). V lost 7 bases and J 0 bases, leaving 13 bases between the germline ends. This CDR3 comprises 14 residues. Germline CDR1 is SNHLY and CDR2 is FYNNEI. The CDR3 sequence: CASTSGAFSYEQYF. The CDR3 region has the DNA TGTGCCAGCACATCTGGGGCCTTCTCCTACGAGCAGTACTTC. The complete variable domain, with remaining parts taken from reference TRBV2 and TRBJ2-7, reads EPEVTQTPSHQVTQMGQEVILRCVPISNHLYFYWYRQILGQKVEFLVSFYNNEISEKSEIFDDQFSVERPDGSNFTLKIRSTKLEDSAMYFCASTSGAFSYEQYFGPGTRLTVT.

The CDR3 DNA is TGCGCCAGCAGCCGACTAGCGGCCGGGAACCGAGATACGCAGTATTTT. Its protein product is CASSRLAAGNRDTQYF. The chain uses TRBV5-1 and TRBJ2-3, with 9 bases lining up with TRBD2. V shed 4 bases and J 5 bases; nucleotides not matched to a gene: 11. Germline V CDR1 and CDR2: SGHRS, YFSETQ. This CDR3 is 16 amino acids long.

The chain couples TRBV5-1 to TRBJ2-5; 7 bases are a match to TRBD1. Germline trimming cut 3 bases from V and 4 bases from J; bases unmatched to any gene: 9. The CDR3 has 15 amino acids. Germline CDR1 and CDR2: SGHRS and YFSETQ. The CDR3 sequence: CASSSPTGMAETQYF. The CDR3 coding sequence is TGCGCCAGCAGCTCGCCGACAGGGATGGCAGAGACCCAGTACTTC.

This chain joins TRBV5-1 and TRBJ2-7, with D hard to call. CDR3 size: 11 residues. Trimming took 0 bases from V and 6 from J, leaving 4 bases between them. Germline V gives CDR1 SGHRS, CDR2 YFSETQ. The CDR3 reads CASSLAPEQYF. The CDR3 DNA reads as TGCGCCAGCAGCTTGGCCCCCGAGCAGTACTTC. Complete variable domain (other parts from reference TRBV5-1 and TRBJ2-7): KAGVTQTPRYLIKTRGQQVTLSCSPISGHRSVSWYQQTPGQGLQFLFEYFSETQRNKGNFPGRFSGRQFSNSRSEMNVSTLELGDSALYLCASSLAPEQYFGPGTRLTVT.

This clone appeared a few times. The chain is built from TRBV7-2 and TRBJ2-7; 8 bases match TRBD1. The CDR3 spans 14 residues. Germline values: CDR1 SGHTA, CDR2 FQGNSA. The ends lost 3 bases at V and 7 bases at J; junction bases unmatched: 8. The CDR3 DNA reads as TGTGCCAGCAGCTTGGGACAGGACCTCTTTGAGCAGTACTTC. Translating it yields CASSLGQDLFEQYF. The full variable domain, with the rest looked up from reference TRBV7-2 and TRBJ2-7, is GAGVSQSPSNKVTEKGKDVELRCDPISGHTALYWYRQSLGQGLEFLIYFQGNSAPDKSGLPSDRFSAERTGGSVSTLTIQRTQQEDSAVYLCASSLGQDLFEQYFGPGTRLTVT.

J is TRBJ1-6 and V is TRBV5-1; D perhaps matches TRBD1 (5 bases). V was clipped by 4 bases and J by 10 bases, with 18 bases between them. The CDR3 extends over 15 amino acids. CDR1 and CDR2 (germline): SGHRS, YFSETQ. The CDR3 DNA reads TGCGCCAGCAGCCCGGGTCTACCAGAGGGGTCACCCCTCCACTTT. Translating gives CASSPGLPEGSPLHF. Using reference TRBV5-1 and TRBJ1-6 for the parts outside the CDR3, the full variable domain is KAGVTQTPRYLIKTRGQQVTLSCSPISGHRSVSWYQQTPGQGLQFLFEYFSETQRNKGNFPGRFSGRQFSNSRSEMNVSTLELGDSALYLCASSPGLPEGSPLHFGNGTRLTVT.

This clone was recorded only once. J is TRBJ2-7 and V is TRBV2; 7 bases are shared with TRBD1. The germline V gene has CDR1 SNHLY and CDR2 FYNNEI. CDR3 length equals 13 residues. The ends lost 6 bases at V and 6 bases at J; junction bases unmatched: 8. CDR3 nucleotides: TGTGCCAGCAGAAGAATACAGGGGAGCGAGCAGTACTTC. This sequence encodes CASRRIQGSEQYF.

V and J are TRBV5-1 and TRBJ2-5; 9 bases map to TRBD2. The CDR3 consists of 18 residues. In germline, CDR1 is SGHRS, CDR2 YFSETQ. Trimming at V came to 4 bases and at J to 8 bases, leaving 21 bases not matched to a gene. In DNA form, the CDR3 reads TGCGCCAGCAGCCTCATTGGCGCGGTACTAGCGGGCTCGAGCACCCAGTACTTC. Translated, it gives CASSLIGAVLAGSSTQYF.

In its sample, this clone is medium-sized. The rearrangement uses TRBV10-3 and TRBJ1-4; TRBD1 matches 10 bases. Germline CDR1 ENHRY, CDR2 SYGVKD. Losses at the gene ends were 6 bases for V and 8 bases for J; bases not matched to a gene: 6. The CDR3 contains 14 residues. This CDR3 reads CAIRKGTGEEKLFF. CDR3 in DNA: TGTGCCATCAGGAAAGGGACAGGGGAGGAAAAACTGTTTTTT.

The gene calls are TRBV5-4 and TRBJ1-6; no definite D call. In germline, CDR1 is SGHNT, CDR2 YYREEE (reference sequence). This CDR3 has 15 amino acids. V shed 0 bases and J shed 7 bases, with 11 bases lying between them. The CDR3 bases are TGTGCCAGCAGCTTGGCCGCTGGTTTAAATTCACCCCTCCACTTT. Translation gives CASSLAAGLNSPLHF.

This chain joins TRBV7-2 and TRBJ1-5; no reliable D call. The CDR3 runs to 16 residues. CDR1 is SGHTA and CDR2 is FQGNSA in the germline V gene. Deletions cut 1 base from V and 1 base from J, with 11 bases between. CDR3 nucleotides: TGTGCCAGCAGCTTAGGTCCGAGGGCCAGCAATCAGCCCCAGCATTTT. It translates to CASSLGPRASNQPQHF.

The chain combines TRBV5-4 with TRBJ2-7; weak D call: TRBD1 (5 bases). The CDR3 is made up of 14 amino acids. The V gene's germline CDR1 is SGHNT and CDR2 YYREEE (reference sequence). The V end was cut by 4 bases, the J end by 7 bases, with 18 bases between. This chain's CDR3 is CASSPGHSIQEQYF. DNA for the CDR3: TGTGCCAGCAGCCCAGGGCATTCCATACAGGAGCAGTACTTC.

The CDR3 nucleotides are TGTGCCACACAAGACAGGGCTGGGTACAATGAGCAGTTCTTC. Residues: CATQDRAGYNEQFF. The V call is TRBV10-3, the J call TRBJ2-1; 7 nucleotides line up with TRBD1. This CDR3 has 14 amino acids. Germline V gives CDR1 ENHRY, CDR2 SYGVKD. J lost 4 bases, V lost 10 bases, and 10 bases had no gene match.

The sample holds one count of this clone. The J gene is TRBJ2-7, the V gene TRBV30; 7 bases align to TRBD1. Trimming took 5 bases from V and 5 from J; bases not matched to a gene: 12. The length of the CDR3 is 14 residues. Germline loops: CDR1 GTSNPN, CDR2 SVGIG (reference sequence). The CDR3 is CAWVRDSFGHEQYF. The CDR3 nucleotides are TGTGCCTGGGTGAGGGACAGTTTCGGCCACGAGCAGTACTTC.

The V gene is TRBV11-2, the J gene TRBJ2-7; D gene uncertain. The CDR3 loop spans 13 amino acids. Looked up from germline, CDR1 is SGHAT and CDR2 is FQNNGV. V shed 3 bases and J shed 6 bases, with 12 bases lying between them. The CDR3 loop is CASSFTVIGEQYF. CDR3 DNA sequence: TGTGCCAGCAGCTTCACAGTGATCGGCGAGCAGTACTTC.

A single count supports this clone. The rearrangement links TRBV11-2 to TRBJ2-5; D might be TRBD1 (6 bases). Trimming pared 4 bases from V and 5 bases from J, leaving 14 bases between. CDR3 length equals 14 residues. Germline CDR1 SGHAT, CDR2 FQNNGV. The CDR3 nucleotides read TGTGCCAGCAGCTCAAGACAGGTCTGGGAGACCCAGTACTTC. It is translated as CASSSRQVWETQYF.

This clone was seen just once. The rearrangement joins TRBV11-3 to TRBJ2-3; unclear D gene. The CDR3 sequence is 15 residues long. V was trimmed by 2 bases and J by 2 bases, leaving 11 bases between them. Germline CDR1 SGHNT, CDR2 YENEEA. The CDR3 here is CASSLRRVLTDTQYF. The CDR3 bases are TGTGCCAGCAGCTTACGTAGGGTACTCACAGATACGCAGTATTTT.

CDR3 in DNA: TGTGCCAGCCGAAGGGACAGGGGGCCCTACGAGCAGTACTTC. It translates to CASRRDRGPYEQYF. The chain has TRBV6-5 and TRBJ2-7; TRBD1 aligns across 12 bases. Looked up from germline, CDR1 is MNHEY and CDR2 is SVGAGI. This CDR3 has 14 residues. With 8 bases clipped from V and 2 bases from J, the junction kept 4 bases outside the gene matches.